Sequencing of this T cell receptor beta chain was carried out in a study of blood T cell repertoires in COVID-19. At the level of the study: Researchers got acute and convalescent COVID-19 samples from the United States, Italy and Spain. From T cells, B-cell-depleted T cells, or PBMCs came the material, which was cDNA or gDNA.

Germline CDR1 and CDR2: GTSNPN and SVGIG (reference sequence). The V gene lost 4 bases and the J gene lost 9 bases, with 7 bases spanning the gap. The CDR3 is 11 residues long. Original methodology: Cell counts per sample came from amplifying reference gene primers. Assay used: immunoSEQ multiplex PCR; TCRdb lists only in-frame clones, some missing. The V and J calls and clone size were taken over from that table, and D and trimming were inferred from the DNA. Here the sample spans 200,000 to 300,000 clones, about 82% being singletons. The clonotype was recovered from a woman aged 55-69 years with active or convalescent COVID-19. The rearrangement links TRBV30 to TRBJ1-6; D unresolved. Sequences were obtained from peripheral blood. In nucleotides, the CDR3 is TGTGCCTGGACCTCGGGTTCACCCCTCCACTTT. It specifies CAWTSGSPLHF. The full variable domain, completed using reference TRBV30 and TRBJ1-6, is SQTIHQWPATLVQPVGSPLSLECTVEGTSNPNLYWYRQAAGRGLQLLFYSVGIGQISSEVPQNLSASRPQDRQFILSSKKLLLSDSGFYLCAWTSGSPLHFGNGTRLTVT.